These 8 T cell receptor beta chains originate from one sample sequenced in a study of Graves' ophthalmopathy and Graves' hyperthyroidism. Amplification from RNA transcripts yielded the TCR beta CDR3 regions. The first-round RT-PCR employed HTBI primers together with the Qiagen OneStep RT-PCR kit. A multiplex PCR was then performed as the second round. TCRdb reprocessed the multiplex PCR reads via MiXCR and lists one record per CDR3 protein. This table holds 200,000 to 250,000 distinct CDR3 sequences, 45% found once. Sequencing was done on a sample of peripheral blood. The source is an adult man with Graves' ophthalmopathy.

This clonotype was seen a few times. The chain links TRBV20-1 to TRBJ2-7; maybe TRBD2 (7 bases). The length of the CDR3 is 14 residues. Looked up from germline, CDR1 is DFQATT and CDR2 is SNEGSKA (reference sequence). Trimming shortened V by 3 bases and J by 3 bases, and 15 bases separated the two germline ends. The CDR3 region has the DNA TGCAGTGCTAGCCCGGGGGGCCTTAACTACGAGCAGTACTTC. This translates into CSASPGGLNYEQYF.

The chain carries TRBV10-2 and TRBJ1-5; no clear D gene. Trimming took off 0 bases at V and 0 bases at J, with 9 bases between the two ends. Germline CDR1 and CDR2: WSHSY and SAAADI. The CDR3 length is 16 residues. CDR3 sequence reads: CASSESIGDSNQPQHF. CDR3 bases: TGCGCCAGCAGTGAGTCGATCGGGGATAGCAATCAGCCCCAGCATTTT.

The chain links TRBV4-1 to TRBJ2-6; D is unresolved. CDR3 length equals 16 residues. The germline CDR1 and CDR2 sequences are MGHRA and YSYEKL. With 0 bases removed from V and 0 bases from J, the gap between germline ends came to 6 bases. In DNA, the CDR3 is TGCGCCAGCAGCCAAGATAACCTCTCTGGGGCCAACGTCCTGACTTTC. Its translation is CASSQDNLSGANVLTF.

Comments on this clonotype: The CDR3 ends on some other residue instead of the conserved phenylalanine or tryptophan, so this is likely a read error. This chain joins TRBV7-9 and TRBJ1-1; D might be TRBD1 (5 bases). The CDR3 contains 14 residues. V shed 6 bases and J shed 4 bases, with 15 bases lying between them. CDR1 and CDR2 from the germline V gene are SEHNR and FQNEAQ (reference sequence). Here the CDR3 DNA reads TGTGCCAGCAGTTTCCAGGGAGGGTCCACTGAAGCTTTCCTT. Translating it yields CASSFQGGSTEAFL.

This clonotype has only a few counts. The V call is TRBV7-9, the J call TRBJ2-7; D is tentatively TRBD1 or TRBD2 (6 bases each). Germline values: CDR1 SEHNR, CDR2 FQNEAQ (reference sequence). This CDR3 is built from 15 residues. Trimming removed 0 bases at V and 7 bases at J, with 16 bases between. The CDR3: CASSLARTGAGEQYF. DNA for the CDR3: TGTGCCAGCAGCTTAGCCCGGACGGGGGCGGGGGAGCAGTACTTC.

This clonotype was seen only once. This chain joins TRBV9 and TRBJ1-1; D perhaps matches TRBD1 (6 bases). The CDR3 covers 17 residues. The germline gives CDR1 SGDLS, CDR2 YYNGEE. The ends were cut back, 5 bases at V and 0 bases at J, with 20 bases in the middle. The CDR3 spells CASSLELQGAMNTEAFF. The CDR3 DNA follows: TGTGCCAGCAGTTTAGAACTACAGGGAGCTATGAACACTGAAGCTTTCTTT.

This clonotype was found a few times. The chain joins TRBV6-4 to TRBJ1-1; D gene uncertain. Trimming shortened V by 5 bases and J by 3 bases, and 13 bases separated the two germline ends. The germline CDR1 and CDR2 sequences are MRHNA and SNTAGT. The CDR3 sequence is 14 residues long. The DNA for the CDR3 is TGTGCCAGCAGTCCCAGCAGCCTCGACACTGAAGCTTTCTTT. Protein: CASSPSSLDTEAFF.

The chain joins TRBV10-3 to TRBJ2-5; D possibly matches TRBD1 or TRBD2 (5 bases each). CDR1 and CDR2 from the germline V gene are ENHRY and SYGVKD. This CDR3 is 15 amino acids long. The V end was cut by 2 bases, the J end by 0 bases, with 10 bases between. The CDR3 bases are TGTGCCATCAGTGAGGCCAGGGAGTACCAAGAGACCCAGTACTTC. Its translation is CAISEAREYQETQYF.